This T cell receptor (beta chain) emerged from a study of graft-versus-host responses after intestinal transplantation. At the level of the study: Grafts were multivisceral, liver-intestinal, or isolated intestinal. Every one of the recipients received anti-thymocyte globulin induction and afterwards took tacrolimus and steroids for roughly 3 years. General observations from the study: An association linked early post-transplant HvG declines with peak circulating GvH clone levels.

On this clone itself: As yet, its antigen is unknown.

The protocol was immunoSEQ multiplex PCR, while the TCRdb copy is restricted to in-frame clones and leaves out a portion. This sample yields roughly 92,000 clones, of which under 90% are seen a single time; less than 0.12% belongs to the top ten. The CDR3 totals 16 residues. From germline, CDR1 is SGHAT and CDR2 FQDESV (reference sequence). J lost 7 bases, V lost 5 bases, and 11 bases had no gene match. The rearrangement links TRBV11-1 to TRBJ1-2; 12 bases agree with TRBD1. The source of this sequence is a human donor who received an intestinal transplant. The input for sequencing was unstimulated CD4+ T cells sorted from spleen or lymph node cells, taken before intestinal transplant. The CDR3 region is CASSAPGQGARGGYTF. CDR3 nucleotide sequence: TGTGCCAGCAGCGCCCCGGGACAGGGGGCGCGAGGTGGCTACACCTTC.